This record concerns one T cell receptor beta chain sequence. Its antigen remains unidentified. Other DNA sequences within the sample encode an identical CDR3. After removal of 0 bases from V and 2 bases from J, the junction contained 2 bases not matched to a gene. This CDR3 has 15 residues. In germline, CDR1 is SGHRS, CDR2 YFSETQ. TCRdb keeps only in-frame clones here, not all; method: immunoSEQ multiplex PCR. The sample records over 2 million clones, 95% being singletons. This entry is derived from a study of shared clonotypes between healthy human individuals. Study context: The donor group consisted of a couple of women and a few men, aged 18 to 49.

Study findings and constraints: The naive CD4 repertoires of several donors were compared, and 5% to 6.5% of clonotypes were shared. Clonotypes which were not shared had lower generation probabilities than clonotypes that all four donors shared.

The sequence was obtained from a man between 18 and 29 years old in good health. The gene calls are TRBV5-1 and TRBJ1-2; 9 bases match TRBD1. Source material: naive CD4+ T cells sorted from blood. Subset of the sample: CD45RA+ positively selected. CDR3 loop: CASSLGTGVNYGYTF. The CDR3 nucleotides read TGCGCCAGCAGCTTGGGGACAGGGGTGAACTATGGCTACACCTTC.